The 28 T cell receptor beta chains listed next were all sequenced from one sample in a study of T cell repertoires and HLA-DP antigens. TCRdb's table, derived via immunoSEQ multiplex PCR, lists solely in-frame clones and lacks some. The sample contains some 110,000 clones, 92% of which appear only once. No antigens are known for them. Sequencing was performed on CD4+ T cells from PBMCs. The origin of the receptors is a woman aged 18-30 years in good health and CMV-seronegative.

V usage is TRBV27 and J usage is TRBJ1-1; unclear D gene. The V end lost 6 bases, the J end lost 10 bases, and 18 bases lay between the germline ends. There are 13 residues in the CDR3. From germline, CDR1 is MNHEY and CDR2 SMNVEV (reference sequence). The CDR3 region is CASSYTYEGRAFF. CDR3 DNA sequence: TGTGCCAGCAGCTACACTTACGAAGGGCGAGCTTTCTTT.

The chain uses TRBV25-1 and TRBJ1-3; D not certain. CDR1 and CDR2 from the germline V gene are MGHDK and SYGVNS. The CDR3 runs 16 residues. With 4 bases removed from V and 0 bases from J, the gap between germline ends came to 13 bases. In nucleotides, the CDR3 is TGTGCCAGCAGTGGCTATGACGGGATCTCTGGAAACACCATATATTTT. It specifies CASSGYDGISGNTIYF.

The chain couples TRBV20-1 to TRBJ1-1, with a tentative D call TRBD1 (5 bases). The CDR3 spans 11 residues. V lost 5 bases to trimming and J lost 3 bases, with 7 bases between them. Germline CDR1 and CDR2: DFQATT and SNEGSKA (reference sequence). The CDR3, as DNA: TGCAGTGCTGGAGGGGACACTGAAGCTTTCTTT. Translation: CSAGGDTEAFF.

In DNA form, the CDR3 reads TGTGCCAGCAGCCCCGAACGGGGGCGTTACGAGCAGTACTTC. This gives the protein CASSPERGRYEQYF. The V and J genes are TRBV7-2 and TRBJ2-7, with D perhaps being TRBD1 or TRBD2 (6 bases each). The V end lost 5 bases, the J end lost 4 bases, and 15 bases lay between the germline ends. From germline, CDR1 is SGHTA and CDR2 FQGNSA. This CDR3 is built from 14 residues.

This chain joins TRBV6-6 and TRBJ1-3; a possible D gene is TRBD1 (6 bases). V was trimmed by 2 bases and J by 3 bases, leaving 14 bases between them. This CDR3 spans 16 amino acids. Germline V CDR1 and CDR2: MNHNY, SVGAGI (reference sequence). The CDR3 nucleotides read TGTGCCAGCAGTTACAAACAGGGTGGCGGTGGAAACACCATATATTTT. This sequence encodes CASSYKQGGGGNTIYF.

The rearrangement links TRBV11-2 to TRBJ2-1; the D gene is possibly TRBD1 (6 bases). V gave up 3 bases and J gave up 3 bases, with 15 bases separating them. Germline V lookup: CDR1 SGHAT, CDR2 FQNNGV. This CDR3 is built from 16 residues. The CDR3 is CASSFTGGTSYNEQFF. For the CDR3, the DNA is TGTGCCAGCAGCTTCACCGGTGGGACAAGCTACAATGAGCAGTTCTTC.

The CDR3, as DNA: TGCGCCAGCAGCTATTCTAGCGATTTGGGCTACACCTTC. Translation gives CASSYSSDLGYTF. The chain employs TRBV5-1 and TRBJ1-2; the D is unclear. Deletions cut 3 bases from V and 8 bases from J, with 14 bases between. There are 13 residues in the CDR3. Germline values: CDR1 SGHRS, CDR2 YFSETQ.

The CDR3 loop reads CSAGRSGEYF. The CDR3 nucleotides are TGCAGTGCCGGCAGGTCTGGGGAGTACTTC. V usage is TRBV20-1 and J usage is TRBJ2-7; D is uncertain. The CDR3 length is 10 residues. Trimming pared 6 bases from V and 11 bases from J, leaving 14 bases between. Germline V gene sequence: CDR1 DFQATT, CDR2 SNEGSKA (reference sequence).

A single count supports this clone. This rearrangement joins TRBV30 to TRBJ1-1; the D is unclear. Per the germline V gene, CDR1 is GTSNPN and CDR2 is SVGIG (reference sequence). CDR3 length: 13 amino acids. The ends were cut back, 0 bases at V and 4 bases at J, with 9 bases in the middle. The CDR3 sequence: CAWSVAGATEAFF. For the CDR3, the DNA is TGTGCCTGGAGTGTGGCGGGCGCCACTGAAGCTTTCTTT. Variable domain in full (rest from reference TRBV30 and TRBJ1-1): SQTIHQWPATLVQPVGSPLSLECTVEGTSNPNLYWYRQAAGRGLQLLFYSVGIGQISSEVPQNLSASRPQDRQFILSSKKLLLSDSGFYLCAWSVAGATEAFFGQGTRLTVV.

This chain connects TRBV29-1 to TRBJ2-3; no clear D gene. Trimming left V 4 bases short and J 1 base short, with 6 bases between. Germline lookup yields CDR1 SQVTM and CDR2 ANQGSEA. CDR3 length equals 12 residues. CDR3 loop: CSVAGGTDTQYF. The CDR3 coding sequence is TGCAGCGTTGCCGGAGGCACAGATACGCAGTATTTT.

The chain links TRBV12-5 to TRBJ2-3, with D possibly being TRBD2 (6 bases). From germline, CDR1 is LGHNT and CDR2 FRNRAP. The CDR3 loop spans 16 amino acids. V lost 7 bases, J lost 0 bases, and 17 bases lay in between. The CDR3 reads CASAPRWGTSTDTQYF. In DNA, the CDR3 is TGTGCTAGTGCCCCCCGGTGGGGGACTAGCACAGATACGCAGTATTTT.

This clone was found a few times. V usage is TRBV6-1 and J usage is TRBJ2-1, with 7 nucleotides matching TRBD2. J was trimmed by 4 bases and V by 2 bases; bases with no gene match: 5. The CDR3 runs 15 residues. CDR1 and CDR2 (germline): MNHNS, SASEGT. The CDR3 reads CASSETGLLYNEQFF. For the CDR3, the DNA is TGTGCCAGCAGTGAAACGGGACTATTGTACAATGAGCAGTTCTTC.

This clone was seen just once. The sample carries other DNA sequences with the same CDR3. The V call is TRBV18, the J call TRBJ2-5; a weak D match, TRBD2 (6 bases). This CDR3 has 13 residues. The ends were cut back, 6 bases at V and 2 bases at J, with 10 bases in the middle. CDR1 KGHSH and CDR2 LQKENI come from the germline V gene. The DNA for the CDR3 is TGTGCCAGCTCGCCGGGGGTACAAGAGACCCAGTACTTC. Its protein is CASSPGVQETQYF.

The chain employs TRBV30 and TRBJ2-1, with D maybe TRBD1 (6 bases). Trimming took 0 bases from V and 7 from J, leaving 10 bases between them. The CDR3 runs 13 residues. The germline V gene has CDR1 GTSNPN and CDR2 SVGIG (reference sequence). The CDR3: CAWSVLRGNEQFF. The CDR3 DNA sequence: TGTGCCTGGAGTGTACTTAGGGGGAATGAGCAGTTCTTC.

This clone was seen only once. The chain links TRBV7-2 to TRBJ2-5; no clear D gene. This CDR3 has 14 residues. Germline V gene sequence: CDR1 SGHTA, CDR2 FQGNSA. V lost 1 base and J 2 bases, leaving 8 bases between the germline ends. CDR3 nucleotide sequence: TGTGCCAGCAGCTTAGTCGGCGGACAAGAGACCCAGTACTTC. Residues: CASSLVGGQETQYF.

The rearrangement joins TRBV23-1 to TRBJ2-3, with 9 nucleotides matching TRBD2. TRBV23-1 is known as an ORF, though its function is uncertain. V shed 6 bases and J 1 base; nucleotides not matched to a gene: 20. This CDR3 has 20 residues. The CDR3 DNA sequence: TGCGCCAGCAGACCACCTTTGCTAGCGGGGCGGAAGGTGGGCACAGATACGCAGTATTTT. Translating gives CASRPPLLAGRKVGTDTQYF.

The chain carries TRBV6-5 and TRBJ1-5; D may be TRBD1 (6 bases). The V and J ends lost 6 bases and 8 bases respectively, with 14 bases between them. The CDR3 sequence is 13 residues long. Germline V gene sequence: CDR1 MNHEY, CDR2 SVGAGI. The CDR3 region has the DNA TGTGCCAGCAGCGTCCCGGGACAAGAGCCCCAGCATTTT. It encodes CASSVPGQEPQHF.

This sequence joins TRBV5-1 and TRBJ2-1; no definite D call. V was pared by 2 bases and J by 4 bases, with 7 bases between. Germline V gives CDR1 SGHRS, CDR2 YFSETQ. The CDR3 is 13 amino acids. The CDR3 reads CASSFPLYNEQFF. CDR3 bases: TGCGCCAGCAGCTTTCCCCTTTACAATGAGCAGTTCTTC.

The DNA for the CDR3 is TGTGCCAGCAGTTCCTGGACTAGCGGGAGGGCAGATACGCAGTATTTT. It codes for CASSSWTSGRADTQYF. The chain carries TRBV28 and TRBJ2-3; TRBD2 agrees at 15 bases. V dropped 4 bases and J dropped 4; count of bases not matched to a gene: 3. Germline V gives CDR1 MDHEN, CDR2 SYDVKM. This CDR3 comprises 16 residues.

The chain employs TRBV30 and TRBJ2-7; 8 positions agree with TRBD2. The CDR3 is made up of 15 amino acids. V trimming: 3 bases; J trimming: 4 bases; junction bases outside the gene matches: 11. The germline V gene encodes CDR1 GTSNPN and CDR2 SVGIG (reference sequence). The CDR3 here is CAWREVGSGTYEQYF. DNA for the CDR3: TGTGCCTGGAGGGAGGTGGGTAGCGGGACGTACGAGCAGTACTTC.

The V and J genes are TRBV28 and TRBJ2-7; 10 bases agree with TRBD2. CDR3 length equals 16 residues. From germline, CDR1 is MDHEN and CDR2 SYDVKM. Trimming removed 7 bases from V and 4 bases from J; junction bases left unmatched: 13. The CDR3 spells CASKAQTGSGGYEQYV. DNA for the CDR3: TGTGCCAGCAAAGCCCAAACGGGTAGCGGGGGGTACGAGCAGTACGTC.

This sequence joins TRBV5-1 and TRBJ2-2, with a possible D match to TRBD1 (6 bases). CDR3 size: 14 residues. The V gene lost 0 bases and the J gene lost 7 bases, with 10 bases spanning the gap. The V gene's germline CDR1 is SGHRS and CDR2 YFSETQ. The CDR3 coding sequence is TGCGCCAGCAGCTTGGTCCAGGGGAACGGGGAGCTGTTTTTT. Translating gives CASSLVQGNGELFF.

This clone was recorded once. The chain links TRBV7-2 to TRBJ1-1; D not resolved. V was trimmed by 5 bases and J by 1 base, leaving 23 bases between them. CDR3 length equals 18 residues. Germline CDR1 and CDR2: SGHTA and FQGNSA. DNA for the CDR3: TGTGCCAGCAGCCCACTATCCGCGAGGGTAAGGAGGAACACTGAAGCTTTCTTT. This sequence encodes CASSPLSARVRRNTEAFF.

The CDR3, as DNA: TGTGCCAGCAGCTTCCGGGACAGGGGTTATGGCTACACCTTC. This translates into CASSFRDRGYGYTF. The rearrangement joins TRBV7-2 to TRBJ1-2; TRBD1 agrees at 10 bases. Germline assignment: CDR1 SGHTA and CDR2 FQGNSA. V lost 3 bases, J lost 5 bases, and 3 bases stayed unmatched. The CDR3 extends over 14 amino acids.

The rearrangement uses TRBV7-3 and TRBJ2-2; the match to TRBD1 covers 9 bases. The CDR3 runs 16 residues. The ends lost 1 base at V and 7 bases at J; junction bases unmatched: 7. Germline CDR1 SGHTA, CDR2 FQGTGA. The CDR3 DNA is TGTGCCAGCAGCTTAAAAGGGACAGGGAGCTTCGGGGAGCTGTTTTTT. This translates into CASSLKGTGSFGELFF.

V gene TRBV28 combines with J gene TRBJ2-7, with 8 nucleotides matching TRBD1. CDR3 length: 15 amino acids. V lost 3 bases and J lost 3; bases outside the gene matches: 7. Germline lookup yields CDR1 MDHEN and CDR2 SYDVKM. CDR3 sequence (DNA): TGTGCCAGCAGTTTTGGACAGGGAAGCGTCTACGAGCAGTACTTC. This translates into CASSFGQGSVYEQYF.

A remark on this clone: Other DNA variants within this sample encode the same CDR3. DNA of the CDR3: TGTGCCAGCAGTTACTCGAGAGGAGGGAACTATGGCTACACCTTC. Translating it yields CASSYSRGGNYGYTF. The chain joins TRBV6-5 to TRBJ1-2; no reliable D call. The germline V gene encodes CDR1 MNHEY and CDR2 SVGAGI. The CDR3 has 15 residues. V was trimmed by 0 bases and J by 2 bases, leaving 10 bases between them.

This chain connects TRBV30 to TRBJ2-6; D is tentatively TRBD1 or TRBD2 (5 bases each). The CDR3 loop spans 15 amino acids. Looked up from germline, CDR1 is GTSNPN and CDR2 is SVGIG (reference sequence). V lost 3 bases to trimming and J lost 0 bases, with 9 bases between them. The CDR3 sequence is CAWRAGSSGANVLTF. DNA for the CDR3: TGTGCCTGGAGGGCAGGGAGCTCTGGGGCCAACGTCCTGACTTTC. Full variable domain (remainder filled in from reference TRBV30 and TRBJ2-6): SQTIHQWPATLVQPVGSPLSLECTVEGTSNPNLYWYRQAAGRGLQLLFYSVGIGQISSEVPQNLSASRPQDRQFILSSKKLLLSDSGFYLCAWRAGSSGANVLTFGAGSRLTVL.